These 28 T cell receptor beta chains came from one sample sequenced in a study of T-cell reconstitution after alpha-beta-depleted transplantation in children. Unique molecular identifiers featured in how the TCRbeta library was prepared. Each CDR3 protein gets one entry after TCRdb re-called the PCR reads with MiXCR. The data hold 600,000 to 700,000 distinct CDR3 sequences, with around 14% observed a single time. Here the sequenced sample was PBMCs, taken before TCRalphabeta/CD19-depleted stem cell transplant. The receptors shown here come from a girl aged 2 to 10 with congenital amegakaryocytic thrombocytopenia, due to receive a stem cell transplant.

The sample holds a few counts of this clonotype. This chain joins TRBV6-5 and TRBJ1-2, with TRBD1 as a possible D gene (5 bases). V lost 4 bases to trimming and J lost 6 bases, with 15 bases between them. The CDR3 runs to 14 residues. CDR1 and CDR2 (germline): MNHEY, SVGAGI. The CDR3 spells CASSFTPGSNGYTF. CDR3 coding DNA: TGTGCCAGCAGTTTCACTCCAGGGAGCAATGGCTACACCTTC.

This clonotype was counted many times. The chain employs TRBV7-9 and TRBJ2-5; a possible D gene is TRBD2 (6 bases). CDR3 length equals 15 residues. Trimming left V 0 bases short and J 7 bases short, with 15 bases between. Looked up from germline, CDR1 is SEHNR and CDR2 is FQNEAQ (reference sequence). CDR3 sequence reads: CASSLALDGGRTQYF. CDR3 sequence (DNA): TGTGCCAGCAGCTTAGCCCTGGATGGGGGGAGGACCCAGTACTTC. The variable domain in full, completed from reference TRBV7-9 and TRBJ2-5, reads DTGVSQNPRHKITKRGQNVTFRCDPISEHNRLYWYRQTLGQGPEFLTYFQNEAQLEKSRLLSDRFSAERPKGSFSTLEIQRTEQGDSAMYLCASSLALDGGRTQYFGPGTRLLVL.

In this sample, this clonotype turned up a few times. The gene calls are TRBV20-1 and TRBJ2-1, with TRBD2 matching 7 bases. The CDR3 contains 17 residues. Germline assignment: CDR1 DFQATT and CDR2 SNEGSKA (reference sequence). The J segment lost 4 bases and the V segment lost 5 bases, leaving 17 bases of the junction unmatched. The CDR3 is CSAFGASGDLRYNEQFF. CDR3 nucleotide sequence: TGCAGTGCTTTCGGGGCTAGCGGCGACCTAAGATACAATGAGCAGTTCTTC.

There are many counts of this clonotype. The chain recombines TRBV27 with TRBJ2-7; 9 bases match TRBD1. Germline CDR1 MNHEY, CDR2 SMNVEV (reference sequence). The CDR3 has 16 amino acids. The V gene end was trimmed by 8 bases and the J gene end by 3 bases; junction bases not matched to a gene: 14. The CDR3 spells CASGRPRTGVYYEQYF. DNA for the CDR3: TGTGCCAGCGGACGACCTAGGACAGGGGTTTACTACGAGCAGTACTTC.

There are many counts of this clonotype. One end of the junction does not line up with germline, which may come from a read error. This chain links TRBV12-3 or TRBV12-4 with TRBJ2-1; possible D gene TRBD2, 6 bases. The CDR3 has 11 amino acids. This CDR3 reads CASNRGFLPTF. The DNA for the CDR3 is TGTGCCAGCAATCGGGGGTTCCTCCCTACCTTC.

CDR3 loop: CASSRRGAPISGINIQYF. Here the CDR3 DNA reads TGTGCCAGCAGCAGACGGGGGGCCCCCATCTCGGGGATAAACATTCAGTACTTC. The chain links TRBV5-6 to TRBJ2-4; TRBD2 might be the D (7 bases). The germline gives CDR1 SGHDT, CDR2 YYEEEE. V shed 4 bases and J shed 6 bases, with 26 bases lying between them. The length of the CDR3 is 18 residues.

The sample holds many counts of this clonotype. This chain uses TRBV19 with TRBJ2-7; possible D gene TRBD2, 5 bases. The CDR3 loop spans 13 amino acids. The V gene's germline CDR1 is LNHDA and CDR2 SQIVND (reference sequence). Trimming removed 4 bases at V and 2 bases at J, with 9 bases between. CDR3 bases: TGTGCCAGTAGTACAGGACTGCCCTACGAGCAGTACTTC. This encodes CASSTGLPYEQYF.

DNA for the CDR3: TGCGCCAGCAGTCAATCTTGGGACAGGGAGGCCGGGGAGCTGTTTTTT. Encoded protein: CASSQSWDREAGELFF. J is TRBJ2-2 and V is TRBV23-1; TRBD1 matches at 9 bases. TRBV23-1 is placed among ORFs of uncertain function. CDR3 length: 16 amino acids. V trimming: 0 bases; J trimming: 6 bases; junction bases outside the gene matches: 5.

This clonotype was counted many times. The gene calls are TRBV7-2 and TRBJ2-1; D unresolved. In germline, CDR1 is SGHTA, CDR2 FQGNSA. The CDR3 totals 16 residues. Trimming left V 1 base short and J 7 bases short, with 17 bases between. This CDR3 is CASSLVPGGAGNEQFF. The DNA for the CDR3 is TGTGCCAGCAGCTTAGTCCCCGGCGGAGCTGGGAATGAGCAGTTCTTC.

In its sample, this clonotype was seen many times. V gene TRBV5-1 combines with J gene TRBJ2-2; D possibly uses TRBD1 or TRBD2 (5 bases each). With 4 bases removed from V and 1 base from J, the gap between germline ends came to 11 bases. Germline V gives CDR1 SGHRS, CDR2 YFSETQ. This CDR3 is built from 15 residues. CDR3 nucleotide sequence: TGCGCCAGCAGCCTGGGACGTCTGAACACCGGGGAGCTGTTTTTT. Protein: CASSLGRLNTGELFF.

The gene calls are TRBV19 and TRBJ2-2; D unclear. This CDR3 contains 14 residues. Germline V gene sequence: CDR1 LNHDA, CDR2 SQIVND (reference sequence). The V gene lost 5 bases and the J gene lost 0 bases, with 7 bases spanning the gap. The CDR3 sequence is CASSVGANTGELFF. The CDR3, as DNA: TGTGCCAGTAGTGTCGGAGCGAACACCGGGGAGCTGTTTTTT.

This sequence joins TRBV28 and TRBJ1-2; D is ambiguous. Between the trimmed V and J ends, which lost 7 bases and 4 bases, there was a span of 13 bases. The CDR3 spans 13 residues. The germline V gene has CDR1 MDHEN and CDR2 SYDVKM. The CDR3 sequence is CASTREYGYGYTF. The CDR3 bases are TGTGCCAGCACCAGAGAGTATGGCTATGGCTACACCTTC.

V gene TRBV20-1 combines with J gene TRBJ2-1; 11 bases are a match to TRBD2. CDR3 length: 22 amino acids. Trimming cost V 3 bases and J 2 bases; bases outside gene matches: 24. CDR1 DFQATT and CDR2 SNEGSKA come from the germline V gene (reference sequence). The CDR3 nucleotides are TGCAGTGCTAGCGTCGGGACACCGCCGGGACTAGCGGATTACCTAGCCTACAATGAGCAGTTCTTC. Protein product: CSASVGTPPGLADYLAYNEQFF.

This clonotype was counted ten times or more. The junction does not match germline at one end; this may be a read error. The V and J genes are TRBV27 and TRBJ2-1; D may be TRBD1 (6 bases). CDR3 length: 14 residues. Germline CDR1 reads MNHEY; CDR2 reads SMNVEV (reference sequence). CDR3 amino acids: CASSISTGYNEQFF. In DNA, the CDR3 is TGTGCCAGCAGTATATCGACAGGATACAATGAGCAGTTCTTC.

The chain couples TRBV12-3 or TRBV12-4 to TRBJ1-5; D not certain. The CDR3 consists of 17 residues. The ends were cut back, 3 bases at V and 3 bases at J, with 18 bases in the middle. The CDR3 region is CASSFWVADKVNQPQHF. CDR3 coding DNA: TGTGCCAGCAGTTTTTGGGTCGCTGACAAGGTCAATCAGCCCCAGCATTTT.

This clonotype showed up many times. The chain has TRBV12-3 or TRBV12-4 and TRBJ2-5, with 11 positions matching TRBD1. This CDR3 is built from 16 residues. After removal of 5 bases from V and 2 bases from J, the junction contained 7 bases not matched to a gene. The CDR3 DNA reads as TGTGCCAGCAGTCTTGGGACAGGGGGTTTTCAAGAGACCCAGTACTTC. It specifies CASSLGTGGFQETQYF.

In its sample, this clonotype was seen many times. The chain employs TRBV4-1 and TRBJ2-1, with no clear D. V lost 0 bases to trimming and J lost 0 bases, with 3 bases between them. This CDR3 region has 14 residues. Looked up from germline, CDR1 is MGHRA and CDR2 is YSYEKL. The CDR3 region is CASSQEHSYNEQFF. The CDR3 DNA reads TGCGCCAGCAGCCAAGAACACTCCTACAATGAGCAGTTCTTC.

This chain links TRBV5-1 with TRBJ2-1; 8 bases line up with TRBD2. The V gene end was trimmed by 4 bases and the J gene end by 8 bases; junction bases not matched to a gene: 11. From germline, CDR1 is SGHRS and CDR2 YFSETQ. The CDR3 length is 15 residues. The CDR3 DNA follows: TGCGCCAGCAGCCACGTGGCGGGAGGTGACTATGAGCAGTTCTTC. It specifies CASSHVAGGDYEQFF.

This clonotype has a count of ten or more. The rearrangement links TRBV20-1 to TRBJ2-3; D is perhaps TRBD1 (8 bases). Germline V gene sequence: CDR1 DFQATT, CDR2 SNEGSKA (reference sequence). The CDR3 sequence is 16 residues long. Trimming removed 2 bases from V and 2 bases from J, with 17 bases in between. CDR3 DNA: TGCAGTGCTAGACCGCACAGGGGGGGATTCACAGATACGCAGTATTTT. As protein: CSARPHRGGFTDTQYF.

The CDR3 DNA is TGTGCCAGCAGTCCACGACAGGGCGAGGGCTACACCTTC. Its translation: CASSPRQGEGYTF. The chain carries TRBV12-3 or TRBV12-4 and TRBJ1-2, with 7 bases identical to TRBD1. V shed 5 bases and J 8 bases; nucleotides not matched to a gene: 8. This CDR3 spans 13 amino acids.

This clonotype turned up a few times. V gene TRBV20-1 combines with J gene TRBJ2-1; maybe TRBD2 (5 bases). Trimming left V 1 base short and J 6 bases short, with 10 bases between. Germline CDR1 reads DFQATT; CDR2 reads SNEGSKA (reference sequence). CDR3 size: 13 residues. The CDR3 here is CSARVATANEQFF. CDR3 DNA sequence: TGCAGTGCTAGAGTAGCGACCGCCAATGAGCAGTTCTTC.

This clonotype showed up just once. The rearrangement uses TRBV7-3 and TRBJ2-1; D unclear. Trimming left V 1 base short and J 11 bases short, with 9 bases between. Germline assignment: CDR1 SGHTA and CDR2 FQGTGA. This CDR3 comprises 12 residues. The CDR3 DNA reads as TGTGCCAGCAGCTTAAAGTCGACTCAGCAGTTCTTC. Its protein product is CASSLKSTQQFF.

The chain carries TRBV9 and TRBJ2-7; D is possibly TRBD2 (5 bases). From germline, CDR1 is SGDLS and CDR2 YYNGEE. V lost 0 bases and J lost 7, with 17 bases in between. CDR3 length: 15 amino acids. The CDR3 nucleotides are TGTGCCAGCAGCGTAGGGACTTCCCTCCTGGGGGAGCAGTACTTC. Protein sequence: CASSVGTSLLGEQYF.

This clonotype was seen many times. J is TRBJ2-1 and V is TRBV5-1, with TRBD1 matching 8 bases. The germline V gene has CDR1 SGHRS and CDR2 YFSETQ. The length of the CDR3 is 16 residues. V shed 1 base and J 5 bases; nucleotides not matched to a gene: 8. The CDR3 nucleotides are TGCGCCAGCAGCTTGACCGGACAGGGATGGGACAATGAGCAGTTCTTC. Residues: CASSLTGQGWDNEQFF.

This clonotype was observed many times. V usage is TRBV6-4 and J usage is TRBJ2-1; a weak D match, TRBD2 (5 bases). The V gene lost 0 bases and the J gene lost 3 bases, with 21 bases spanning the gap. Germline CDR1 and CDR2: MRHNA and SNTAGT. CDR3 size: 19 residues. In DNA, the CDR3 is TGTGCCAGCAGTGACTCGAGGGAGCTAGCCCGAACCCTCTACAATGAGCAGTTCTTC. Its translation: CASSDSRELARTLYNEQFF.

The table lists this clonotype with a few counts. The chain joins TRBV27 to TRBJ2-1, with TRBD2 matching 10 bases. The V segment lost 8 bases and the J segment 9 bases; nucleotides outside the gene matches: 13. The germline V gene encodes CDR1 MNHEY and CDR2 SMNVEV (reference sequence). The CDR3 is made up of 15 amino acids. CDR3: CASLGSGRAATEQFF. CDR3 nucleotides: TGTGCCAGCCTAGGCAGCGGGAGGGCCGCAACTGAGCAGTTCTTC.

This clonotype turned up a few times. V is TRBV20-1 and J is TRBJ1-5; the D gene is possibly TRBD1 (5 bases). The germline gives CDR1 DFQATT, CDR2 SNEGSKA (reference sequence). The ends were cut back, 5 bases at V and 1 base at J, with 15 bases in the middle. The CDR3 is made up of 15 amino acids. The CDR3 loop is CSAELTRDSNQPQHF. For the CDR3, the DNA is TGCAGTGCTGAACTCACCCGGGACAGCAATCAGCCCCAGCATTTT.

This sequence joins TRBV5-1 and TRBJ2-3; D unresolved. Germline V gene lookup returns CDR1 SGHRS and CDR2 YFSETQ. There are 14 residues in the CDR3. The V gene lost 1 base and the J gene lost 5 bases, with 11 bases spanning the gap. The CDR3 region is CASSLIPNQDTQYF. CDR3 nucleotides: TGCGCCAGCAGCTTGATTCCGAACCAAGATACGCAGTATTTT.